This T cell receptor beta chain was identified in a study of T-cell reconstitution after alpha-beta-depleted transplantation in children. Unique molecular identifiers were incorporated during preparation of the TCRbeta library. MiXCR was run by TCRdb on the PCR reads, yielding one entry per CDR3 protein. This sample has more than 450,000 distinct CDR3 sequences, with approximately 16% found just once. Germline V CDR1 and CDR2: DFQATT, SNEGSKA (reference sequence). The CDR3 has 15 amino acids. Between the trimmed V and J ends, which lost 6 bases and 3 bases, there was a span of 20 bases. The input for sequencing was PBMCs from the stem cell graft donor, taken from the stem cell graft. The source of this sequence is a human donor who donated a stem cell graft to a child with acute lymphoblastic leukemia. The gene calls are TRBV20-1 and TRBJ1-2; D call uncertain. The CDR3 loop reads CSAPSGTFQDYGYTF. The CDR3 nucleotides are TGCAGTGCCCCCTCGGGCACGTTCCAGGACTATGGCTACACCTTC.